The 26 T cell receptor beta chains below were found in one sample sequenced in a study of cytomegalovirus exposure and HLA in healthy donors. The PCR used 60 Vbeta and 13 Jbeta primers. Libraries were prepared by immunoSEQ multiplex PCR; TCRdb keeps only in-frame clonotypes and omits some of them. The sample carries 140,000 or so clones, roughly 90% recorded once. The specimen was PBMCs. These receptors all come from a middle-aged woman in good health and CMV-seronegative.

V usage is TRBV5-1 and J usage is TRBJ2-7; 11 nucleotides match TRBD1. This CDR3 contains 16 residues. Germline lookup yields CDR1 SGHRS and CDR2 YFSETQ. V lost 1 base to trimming and J lost 2 bases; unmatched junction nucleotides: 5. CDR3 region: CASSLRTGGAAYEQYF. The CDR3 DNA reads as TGCGCCAGCAGCTTGAGGACAGGGGGCGCGGCCTACGAGCAGTACTTC.

This CDR3 reads CASISPGTGETQYF. The CDR3 region has the DNA TGTGCCAGCATCTCACCGGGAACCGGGGAGACCCAGTACTTC. This chain connects TRBV28 to TRBJ2-5; maybe TRBD2 (5 bases). Trimming left V 7 bases short and J 5 bases short, with 17 bases between. This CDR3 has 14 residues. Germline-derived CDR1 and CDR2 are MDHEN and SYDVKM.

This chain connects TRBV29-1 to TRBJ2-5, with 9 bases matching TRBD2. The J call is doubtful: the DNA matches TRBJ2-7 better. The CDR3 consists of 15 residues. Germline CDR1 reads SQVTM; CDR2 reads ANQGSEA. The CDR3 DNA reads TGCAGCGTGCCCTCCTCTAGCGGGAATCTCTACGAGCAGTACTTC. It translates to CSVPSSSGNLYEQYF.

This chain joins TRBV6-5 and TRBJ1-1; D gene uncertain. The CDR3 has 11 residues. Germline lookup yields CDR1 MNHEY and CDR2 SVGAGI. Trimming left V 4 bases short and J 10 bases short, with 10 bases between. CDR3 sequence reads: CASSSSERAFF. The CDR3 nucleotides read TGTGCCAGCAGTTCAAGTGAGCGAGCTTTCTTT.

This clone is termed medium-sized. An end of the junction does not agree with germline; a read error may underlie this. The chain combines TRBV25-1 with TRBJ1-1; 8 bases are shared with TRBD1. CDR3 size: 13 residues. The germline gives CDR1 MGHDK, CDR2 SYGVNS. The CDR3 DNA follows: TGTGCCAGCAGTGAATTTTGGGACAACAGACAGGGGTTT. Amino acids: CASSEFWDNRQGF. Complete variable domain (other parts from reference TRBV25-1 and TRBJ1-1): EADIYQTPRYLVIGTGKKITLECSQTMGHDKMYWYQQDPGMELHLIHYSYGVNSTEKGDLSSESTVSRIRTEHFPLTLESARPSHTSQYLCASSEFWDNRQGFGQGTRLTVV.

This chain links TRBV6-1 with TRBJ1-5; 12 nucleotides align to TRBD1. The CDR3 length is 17 residues. Trimming took 2 bases from V and 5 from J; bases not matched to a gene: 7. In germline, CDR1 is MNHNS, CDR2 SASEGT. The DNA of the CDR3 is TGTGCCAGCAGTGAAATTCTTGGGACAGGGGGCCATCAGCCCCAGCATTTT. Protein product: CASSEILGTGGHQPQHF.

The chain is built from TRBV29-1 and TRBJ2-7; tentative D call: TRBD1 (6 bases). Per the germline V gene, CDR1 is SQVTM and CDR2 is ANQGSEA. This CDR3 has 11 residues. V dropped 5 bases and J dropped 6 bases, with 11 bases sitting between them. CDR3 residues: CSVTGIGEQYF. The CDR3 DNA follows: TGCAGCGTTACAGGGATCGGCGAGCAGTACTTC.

This chain links TRBV10-3 with TRBJ1-6, with a weak D call TRBD1 (5 bases). Germline CDR1 reads ENHRY; CDR2 reads SYGVKD. Trimming removed 6 bases at V and 8 bases at J, with 14 bases between. The CDR3 contains 14 residues. CDR3 bases: TGTGCCATCAGAACCGGGACTTTGGATTCACCCCTCCACTTT. Translating it yields CAIRTGTLDSPLHF.

The chain has TRBV2 and TRBJ2-2; 8 bases match TRBD1. J lost 1 base, V lost 8 bases, and 3 bases had no gene match. This CDR3 is 14 amino acids long. Germline V gives CDR1 SNHLY, CDR2 FYNNEI. CDR3 amino acids: CASRGTGNTGELFF. In DNA form, the CDR3 reads TGTGCCAGCCGGGGGACAGGGAACACCGGGGAGCTGTTTTTT.

The rearrangement uses TRBV5-5 and TRBJ2-7; no clear D. With 0 bases removed from V and 0 bases from J, the gap between germline ends came to 7 bases. Germline CDR1 SGHKS, CDR2 YYEKEE (reference sequence). This CDR3 has 14 residues. The DNA for the CDR3 is TGTGCCAGCAGCTTGGAGCCTTCCTCCTACGAGCAGTACTTC. This codes for CASSLEPSSYEQYF.

Note on this clone: One junction end does not reproduce the germline sequence, and a read error may be involved. J is TRBJ2-1 and V is TRBV7-9; D is perhaps TRBD2 (6 bases). The germline CDR1 and CDR2 sequences are SEHNR and FQNEAQ (reference sequence). The CDR3 sequence is 12 residues long. Here the CDR3 DNA reads TGTTCCAGCAGCTTACTCGGGAGCGTTTCGTTCTTC. It specifies CSSSLLGSVSFF.

The V gene is TRBV5-1, the J gene TRBJ2-5; 10 bases are a match to TRBD2. The CDR3 consists of 14 residues. V was pared by 3 bases and J by 3 bases, with 2 bases of the junction left unmatched. The germline V gene encodes CDR1 SGHRS and CDR2 YFSETQ. Written as DNA, the CDR3 is TGCGCCAGCAGCTACCTAGCGGGAGAAGAGACCCAGTACTTC. The encoded protein is CASSYLAGEETQYF.

This chain uses TRBV30 with TRBJ2-1, with TRBD2 as a possible D gene (5 bases). The CDR3 is 12 residues long. The germline V gene has CDR1 GTSNPN and CDR2 SVGIG (reference sequence). The germline V and J ends were trimmed by 4 bases and 4 bases, with 8 bases remaining between them. Here the CDR3 reads CAWTPGYNEQFF. The CDR3 DNA follows: TGTGCCTGGACCCCGGGGTACAATGAGCAGTTCTTC.

This clone was seen once. This chain joins TRBV6-1 and TRBJ2-1; D might be TRBD2 (5 bases). Trimming stripped 7 bases from V and 6 bases from J, with 16 bases between. The germline gives CDR1 MNHNS, CDR2 SASEGT. This CDR3 has 14 residues. CDR3 nucleotides: TGTGCCAGCACCGGGGTAGCAGCCGGCAATGAGCAGTTCTTC. Its translation is CASTGVAAGNEQFF.

The CDR3 coding sequence is TGTGCCAGTAGCGTCCGGACAGGGGGCCTCGATCAGCCCCAGCATTTT. It yields the protein CASSVRTGGLDQPQHF. This chain connects TRBV19 to TRBJ1-5, with TRBD1 matching over 11 bases. CDR1 LNHDA and CDR2 SQIVND come from the germline V gene (reference sequence). V lost 6 bases and J lost 5; bases outside the gene matches: 9. The length of the CDR3 is 16 residues.

The CDR3 DNA reads TGCGCCAGCAGCTCCGGAGGCACAGATACGCAGTATTTT. Its protein is CASSSGGTDTQYF. The rearrangement uses TRBV5-1 and TRBJ2-3; no firm D call. This CDR3 spans 13 amino acids. Germline assignment: CDR1 SGHRS and CDR2 YFSETQ. The V gene lost 3 bases and the J gene lost 1 base, with 6 bases spanning the gap. Together with reference TRBV5-1 and TRBJ2-3, the CDR3 gives the full variable domain: KAGVTQTPRYLIKTRGQQVTLSCSPISGHRSVSWYQQTPGQGLQFLFEYFSETQRNKGNFPGRFSGRQFSNSRSEMNVSTLELGDSALYLCASSSGGTDTQYFGPGTRLTVL.

This clone was seen only once. Other DNA sequences within the sample encode an identical CDR3. J is TRBJ2-2 and V is TRBV5-1; D ambiguous. The V gene's germline CDR1 is SGHRS and CDR2 YFSETQ. The CDR3 is 15 residues long. Trimming left V 1 base short and J 0 bases short, with 7 bases between. The chain's CDR3 is CASSLQTTNTGELFF. The CDR3, as DNA: TGCGCCAGCAGCTTGCAGACAACGAACACCGGGGAGCTGTTTTTT.

The chain joins TRBV28 to TRBJ1-2; 8 nucleotides line up with TRBD1. This CDR3 is 12 amino acids long. V dropped 8 bases and J dropped 4; count of bases not matched to a gene: 3. The germline gives CDR1 MDHEN, CDR2 SYDVKM. CDR3 coding DNA: TGTGCCAGCCAAGGGACAGGCTATGGCTACACCTTC. Translating gives CASQGTGYGYTF.

V gene TRBV5-1 combines with J gene TRBJ1-1, with D perhaps TRBD1 (5 bases). Per the germline V gene, CDR1 is SGHRS and CDR2 is YFSETQ. Trimming shortened V by 6 bases and J by 1 base, and 10 bases separated the two germline ends. The CDR3 is made up of 13 amino acids. The CDR3 DNA sequence: TGCGCCAGCACGGGACTATCGAACACTGAAGCTTTCTTT. Translation gives CASTGLSNTEAFF.

This chain connects TRBV6-5 to TRBJ2-5; 8 nucleotides agree with TRBD2. The CDR3 runs 13 residues. Germline V gene lookup returns CDR1 MNHEY and CDR2 SVGAGI. With V trimmed by 10 bases and J by 4 bases, 8 bases remained unmatched. The CDR3 nucleotides read TGTGCCATCAAAGCGGCGGGAGGAGAGACCCAGTACTTC. Protein product: CAIKAAGGETQYF.

Concerning this clone: A read error may produce the germline difference seen at one junction end. V is TRBV7-2 and J is TRBJ1-1; D gene uncertain. The CDR3 spans 9 residues. Germline V CDR1 and CDR2: SGHTA, FQGNSA. The CDR3 spells CASSLAAVF. In DNA form, the CDR3 reads TGTGCCAGCAGCTTAGCGGCGGTCTTT.

Only a few counts were recorded for this clone. This chain uses TRBV9 with TRBJ2-1, with a tentative D call TRBD2 (6 bases). Trimming removed 0 bases from V and 3 bases from J, with 19 bases in between. CDR1 and CDR2 from the germline V gene are SGDLS and YYNGEE. The CDR3 has 18 residues. The CDR3 DNA sequence: TGTGCCAGCAGCGTAGGAGCGGGCCCCGAGAAATTCTACAATGAGCAGTTCTTC. Its translation: CASSVGAGPEKFYNEQFF.

The V and J genes are TRBV14 and TRBJ1-1, with D perhaps matching TRBD1 (5 bases). Trimming took off 0 bases at V and 5 bases at J, with 13 bases between the two ends. Germline V gene lookup returns CDR1 SGHDN and CDR2 FVKESK. The CDR3 runs 15 residues. CDR3: CASSQDVGRGTEAFF. The DNA for the CDR3 is TGTGCCAGCAGCCAAGACGTGGGGCGGGGGACTGAAGCTTTCTTT.

The rearrangement links TRBV11-3 to TRBJ1-2, with 7 bases identical to TRBD1. The germline gives CDR1 SGHNT, CDR2 YENEEA. The J segment lost 2 bases and the V segment lost 5 bases, leaving 5 bases of the junction unmatched. CDR3 length: 14 amino acids. As DNA, the CDR3 is TGTGCCAGCAGCAGGGACAGCCGAAACTATGGCTACACCTTC. Protein product: CASSRDSRNYGYTF.

The rearrangement uses TRBV28 and TRBJ2-7; tentative D call: TRBD2 (6 bases). Looked up from germline, CDR1 is MDHEN and CDR2 is SYDVKM. The CDR3 length is 16 residues. Trimming removed 4 bases at V and 1 base at J, with 17 bases between. Here the CDR3 DNA reads TGTGCCAGCAGTTCCCTCGGGGGAGTGGAATCCTACGAGCAGTACTTC. Its translation: CASSSLGGVESYEQYF.

The chain links TRBV5-1 to TRBJ2-5; maybe TRBD1 (6 bases). The CDR3 runs to 13 residues. With 3 bases removed from V and 5 bases from J, the gap between germline ends came to 11 bases. From germline, CDR1 is SGHRS and CDR2 YFSETQ. CDR3 sequence reads: CASSSTGLETQYF. The CDR3 DNA is TGCGCCAGCAGCTCAACAGGGTTGGAGACCCAGTACTTC.